This T cell receptor (beta chain) was observed in a study of blood T cell repertoires in COVID-19. Turning to the study itself: PBMCs, B-cell-depleted T cells, or T cells provided the cDNA or gDNA that made up the material.

The data were produced by immunoSEQ multiplex PCR, yet TCRdb's version contains in-frame clones alone and is incomplete. Here the sample spans approximately 220,000 clones, approximately 83% being singletons. V was clipped by 4 bases and J by 4 bases, with 8 bases between them. CDR3 length equals 13 residues. Germline CDR1 reads LGHDT; CDR2 reads YNNKEL (reference sequence). This receptor was identified in a woman between 45 and 60 years old who had been exposed to COVID-19. Sample: PBMCs or T cells enriched from blood (not recorded which). The chain combines TRBV3-1 (or the pseudogene TRBV3-2) with TRBJ1-3; no definite D call. CDR3 region: CASSPQQGNTIYF. The CDR3 DNA sequence: TGTGCCAGCAGCCCCCAACAGGGAAACACCATATATTTT.